This T cell receptor beta chain was sequenced for a study of T-cell memory formation after mild COVID-19 (dated by TCRdb to the early 2020s). Study-wide context: TCR sequence clusters from the two donors were largely donor specific. T-cell clones expanding and contracting after mild COVID-19 in two donors were tracked by longitudinal TCRalpha and TCRbeta repertoire sequencing. The cohort was made up of two young adult volunteers, one female and one male, who were previously healthy.

This clonotype was counted only a few times. Its antigen is unknown. Base qualities are not provided; no much larger clone lies one nucleotide away. Study-wide conclusions, independent of this receptor: Only a couple of mild cases were covered in the study, and larger cohorts including severe cases with pre-infection samples were considered necessary. The detection of some responding clones in pre-infection memory suggests that pre-existing cross-reactive memory T cells joined the SARS-CoV-2 response. Clones that contracted from day 15 to 85 showed balanced CD4/CD8 phenotypes, whereas a second wave of clones that expanded from day 15 to 37 leaned towards CD4+. Contracting CD4+ clones turned up mainly in the CM and EM memory subsets, whereas EMRA was where CD8+ clones were enriched. SARS-CoV-2 specificity was not confirmed for the second-wave clones peaking on day 37.

The data were produced on an Illumina NovaSeq 6000. TCRalpha and TCRbeta cDNA libraries were built by 5'RACE with constant-segment primers, adding sample barcodes and unique molecular identifiers. Trizol reagent was used to extract RNA from every sample. Library amplification was performed in two PCR steps, and a second sample barcode and Illumina TruSeq adapters were introduced in the second step. Sequencing of libraries was performed on an Illumina NovaSeq with 2 x 150 bp paired-end reads. In the authors' own workflow: With migec v1.2.7, reads were demultiplexed and then collapsed into UMI-guided consensus sequences. Using mixcr v2.1.11, UMI consensuses were aligned to TRA and TRB V and J templates and then assembled into clonotypes. A clonotype was counted as expanded or contracted only if both edgeR and NoisET called the change significant, with noise models trained on biological replicates. For edgeR calls, the cutoffs were a false discovery rate-adjusted p below 0.01 and a log2 fold-change threshold of 1. PCA with hierarchical clustering of max-normalized trajectories of the 1000 most abundant clonotypes was used as exploratory dynamics analysis. Each responding clone was given a CD4 or CD8 phenotype based on the CD4+ and CD8+ repertoires, which had been sequenced separately. TCRdb reanalyzed the raw reads on its own, using fastp at Q25 for trimming and MiXCR for clone calling, and kept in-frame beta chains. A single entry per CDR3 protein holds the most common genes and DNA from its merged rows. Clone size and V and J calls follow TCRdb, not the original study. In this sample the table shows roughly 250,000 distinct CDR3 sequences, roughly 17% of which occur a single time. Of the sample, around 3.7% is held by the ten largest clones.

Ficoll-Paque density gradient centrifugation was used to isolate PBMCs. CDR3 length: 13 amino acids, cysteine to phenylalanine. Of the read, only the CDR3 DNA is kept; its 39 bases are in frame from base 1. The germline V gene (reference sequence) gives CDR1 as DFQATT and CDR2 as SNEGSKA. For this chain, trimming is 7 bases at the V end and 4 bases at the J end, and the number of junction bases without a gene match is 7. This sequence uses TRBV20-1 and TRBJ2-1; the central 7 bases match TRBD1. The sample taken for sequencing was PBMCs or a T cell subset sorted from them (not recorded which). The receptor was derived from a man younger than 35 who had mild COVID-19 (a few samples of this study predate the infection). The sample titles of this study are shuffled in the database, so cell type and time point are left out; the donor was told from shared clones. CDR3 region: CSVPLTGYNEQFF. The DNA is as follows: TGCAGTGTTCCATTGACAGGGTACAATGAGCAGTTCTTC.